Each of the 29 T cell receptor beta chains below was sequenced from the same sample in a study of PD-L1 blockade in urothelial cancer. Measured with immunoSEQ multiplex PCR; TCRdb has only the in-frame clones, and not every one. This sample yields around 22,000 clones, of which 70% to 90% are seen a single time; approximately 3% belongs to the top ten. Sequenced here: PBMCs, sampled around atezolizumab (anti-PD-L1) treatment. Receptor source: a man over 45 with urothelial cancer.

The rearrangement joins TRBV7-9 to TRBJ2-1, with TRBD2 identical over 7 bases. There are 16 residues in the CDR3. The trim removed 2 bases at V and 2 bases at J, leaving 6 bases unmatched. Germline V gene sequence: CDR1 SEHNR, CDR2 FQNEAQ (reference sequence). The CDR3 reads CASSLRDYRAYNEQFF. The CDR3 coding sequence is TGTGCCAGCAGCTTAAGGGACTACCGGGCCTACAATGAGCAGTTCTTC.

This chain uses TRBV28 with TRBJ2-2, with D maybe TRBD1 (5 bases). CDR3 size: 13 residues. V dropped 10 bases and J dropped 4 bases, with 13 bases sitting between them. CDR1 and CDR2 from the germline V gene are MDHEN and SYDVKM. The CDR3 here is CAIQDKFTGELFF. The CDR3 DNA follows: TGTGCCATCCAGGACAAGTTCACCGGGGAGCTGTTTTTT.

The chain combines TRBV2 with TRBJ2-2, with 10 bases that match TRBD2. Germline CDR1 is SNHLY and CDR2 is FYNNEI. V gave up 6 bases and J gave up 5 bases; unmatched junction bases: 6. The CDR3 totals 15 residues. The CDR3 nucleotides are TGTGCCAGCAGAACAACGGGACTAGCGACCGGGGAGCTGTTTTTT. Translated, it gives CASRTTGLATGELFF.

The chain uses TRBV9 and TRBJ2-3, with 9 bases aligning to TRBD1. V lost 6 bases to trimming and J lost 3 bases; unmatched junction nucleotides: 8. Germline loops: CDR1 SGDLS, CDR2 YYNGEE. CDR3 length equals 15 residues. DNA of the CDR3: TGTGCCAGCAACGTCCCTGGACAGGGGACAGATACGCAGTATTTT. Protein product: CASNVPGQGTDTQYF.

The genes are TRBV5-1 and TRBJ2-3, with 14 bases matching TRBD2. Germline values: CDR1 SGHRS, CDR2 YFSETQ. The length of the CDR3 is 18 residues. V shed 1 base, J shed 0 bases, and the junction held 4 bases outside the gene matches. CDR3 nucleotide sequence: TGCGCCAGCAGCTTGATGACTAGCGGGAGGGTTAGCACAGATACGCAGTATTTT. Its translation: CASSLMTSGRVSTDTQYF.

V and J are TRBV7-9 and TRBJ2-7; D is possibly TRBD1 (6 bases). Per the germline V gene, CDR1 is SEHNR and CDR2 is FQNEAQ (reference sequence). Trimming took 5 bases from V and 5 from J, leaving 13 bases between them. CDR3 length equals 13 residues. The CDR3 DNA reads TGTGCCAGCAGCGGCACAGGGTTCCACGAGCAGTACTTC. Its protein product is CASSGTGFHEQYF.

V usage is TRBV15 and J usage is TRBJ2-3; TRBD2 aligns across 8 bases. Trimming at V came to 0 bases and at J to 7 bases, leaving 9 bases not matched to a gene. The CDR3 spans 16 residues. Germline V gene sequence: CDR1 LNHNV, CDR2 YYDKDF (reference sequence). This chain's CDR3 is CATSRERSSGSNTQYF. DNA for the CDR3: TGTGCCACCAGCAGAGAACGGTCCAGCGGGAGCAATACGCAGTATTTT.

This rearrangement joins TRBV29-1 to TRBJ2-7, with 8 bases fitting TRBD2. The CDR3 spans 12 residues. The V and J ends lost 6 bases and 3 bases, in that order; junction bases with no gene match: 4. Looked up from germline, CDR1 is SQVTM and CDR2 is ANQGSEA. The DNA for the CDR3 is TGCAGCGTATATAGCGGGAACTACGAGCAGTACTTC. Its protein is CSVYSGNYEQYF.

V and J are TRBV30 and TRBJ2-3; perhaps TRBD1 as D (5 bases). The CDR3 spans 16 residues. The germline gives CDR1 GTSNPN, CDR2 SVGIG (reference sequence). With 4 bases removed from V and 3 bases from J, the gap between germline ends came to 20 bases. The CDR3 DNA follows: TGTGCCTGGAACCCGGAAGGGGTGGTGGGAACAGATACGCAGTATTTT. Protein product: CAWNPEGVVGTDTQYF.

V gene TRBV4-1 combines with J gene TRBJ2-5; a weak D match, TRBD2 (6 bases). This CDR3 is 14 amino acids long. The V gene lost 1 base and the J gene lost 5 bases, with 11 bases spanning the gap. Per germline, CDR1 MGHRA and CDR2 YSYEKL. The CDR3 protein is CASSQGTIRETQYF. DNA of the CDR3: TGCGCCAGCAGCCAAGGGACTATCCGGGAGACCCAGTACTTC.

The V and J genes are TRBV7-7 and TRBJ2-7; TRBD1 agrees at 10 bases. This CDR3 is 15 amino acids long. V gave up 5 bases and J gave up 6 bases; unmatched junction bases: 10. Germline CDR1 SSHAT, CDR2 FNYEAQ (reference sequence). The CDR3 loop reads CASSETGTGAGEQYF. CDR3 DNA: TGTGCCAGCAGCGAAACCGGGACAGGGGCCGGCGAGCAGTACTTC.

This chain uses TRBV7-9 with TRBJ2-1; 9 bases line up with TRBD1. The CDR3 loop spans 14 amino acids. Per the germline V gene, CDR1 is SEHNR and CDR2 is FQNEAQ (reference sequence). CDR3 region: CACTRDREGNEQFF. The CDR3 DNA reads TGTGCATGTACCCGGGACAGGGAGGGCAATGAGCAGTTCTTC.

This chain joins TRBV5-1 and TRBJ1-2, with 9 nucleotides matching TRBD1. CDR1 SGHRS and CDR2 YFSETQ come from the germline V gene. The V and J ends lost 4 bases and 4 bases, in that order; junction bases with no gene match: 2. The CDR3 is 13 residues long. This chain's CDR3 is CASSGGQGYGYTF. The CDR3 bases are TGCGCCAGCAGCGGGGGACAGGGCTATGGCTACACCTTC.

The chain carries TRBV30 and TRBJ2-3, with 9 bases lining up with TRBD1. After removal of 5 bases from V and 1 base from J, the junction contained 4 bases not matched to a gene. The germline V gene encodes CDR1 GTSNPN and CDR2 SVGIG (reference sequence). The CDR3 sequence is 14 residues long. CDR3 DNA: TGTGCCTGGGTGGGGGACAGGGGCACAGATACGCAGTATTTT. Translating it yields CAWVGDRGTDTQYF.

V gene TRBV25-1 combines with J gene TRBJ2-1, with D possibly being TRBD2 (5 bases). The ends were cut back, 6 bases at V and 9 bases at J, with 15 bases in the middle. Germline-derived CDR1 and CDR2 are MGHDK and SYGVNS. The CDR3 covers 13 residues. The CDR3 DNA reads as TGTGCCAGCAGCCCCCTACTAGAAGGTGAGCAGTTCTTC. It translates to CASSPLLEGEQFF.

J is TRBJ1-2 and V is TRBV5-1; D possibly corresponds to TRBD1 (5 bases). The CDR3 is 15 amino acids. The V end was cut by 0 bases, the J end by 2 bases, with 11 bases between. From germline, CDR1 is SGHRS and CDR2 YFSETQ. The CDR3 sequence is CASSLATGDNYGYTF. Written as DNA, the CDR3 is TGCGCCAGCAGCTTGGCCACGGGGGACAACTATGGCTACACCTTC.

The chain uses TRBV7-8 and TRBJ2-2; 7 positions agree with TRBD1. The trim removed 5 bases at V and 3 bases at J, leaving 6 bases unmatched. The germline gives CDR1 SGHVS, CDR2 FQNEAQ. The CDR3 sequence is 15 residues long. The CDR3 DNA is TGTGCCAGCAGCACCCGGGACAGCTACACCGGGGAGCTGTTTTTT. It encodes CASSTRDSYTGELFF. The full variable domain, with the rest looked up from reference TRBV7-8 and TRBJ2-2, is GAGVSQSPRYKVAKRGQDVALRCDPISGHVSLFWYQQALGQGPEFLTYFQNEAQLDKSGLPSDRFFAERPEGSVSTLKIQRTQQEDSAVYLCASSTRDSYTGELFFGEGSRLTVL.

The rearrangement uses TRBV6-1 and TRBJ2-3; D possibly corresponds to TRBD1 (5 bases). Per the germline V gene, CDR1 is MNHNS and CDR2 is SASEGT. Deletions cut 3 bases from V and 3 bases from J, with 10 bases between. There are 14 residues in the CDR3. The CDR3 DNA sequence: TGTGCCAGCAGTGACAGGGTACGTACAGATACGCAGTATTTT. Protein product: CASSDRVRTDTQYF.

The chain combines TRBV2 with TRBJ1-3; D gene uncertain. Germline V gene sequence: CDR1 SNHLY, CDR2 FYNNEI. The CDR3 has 15 amino acids. V was shortened by 6 bases and J by 0 bases, with 12 bases between the two germline ends. The CDR3 protein is CASRPRFTSGNTIYF. CDR3 coding DNA: TGTGCCAGCAGGCCCCGGTTTACCTCTGGAAACACCATATATTTT.

The chain carries TRBV6-4 and TRBJ1-2; D is possibly TRBD1 (5 bases). CDR1 is MRHNA and CDR2 is SNTAGT in the germline V gene. Trimming cost V 4 bases and J 6 bases, with 18 bases left between them. The CDR3 is 15 amino acids. This chain's CDR3 is CASSASLGGANGYTF. As DNA, the CDR3 is TGTGCCAGCAGTGCTTCTTTGGGAGGGGCAAATGGCTACACCTTC.

This rearrangement joins TRBV7-6 to TRBJ1-6, with TRBD1 identical over 9 bases. Germline lookup yields CDR1 SGHVS and CDR2 FNYEAQ. Trimming took 5 bases from V and 6 from J; bases not matched to a gene: 8. The CDR3 is 16 amino acids. CDR3 nucleotides: TGTGCCAGCAGCCCGCCGGGGGGACAGGGTAATTCACCCCTCCACTTT. Translation gives CASSPPGGQGNSPLHF. The entire variable domain, with the rest obtained from reference TRBV7-6 and TRBJ1-6, is as follows: GAGVSQSPRYKVTKRGQDVALRCDPISGHVSLYWYRQALGQGPEFLTYFNYEAQQDKSGLPNDRFSAERPEGSISTLTIQRTEQRDSAMYRCASSPPGGQGNSPLHFGNGTRLTVT.

This rearrangement joins TRBV5-1 to TRBJ2-7; D remains unclear. The CDR3 is 12 amino acids. V dropped 3 bases and J dropped 1 base, with 5 bases sitting between them. Germline-derived CDR1 and CDR2 are SGHRS and YFSETQ. CDR3 coding DNA: TGCGCCAGCAGCTCCCCTTCCTACGAGCAGTACTTC. Its translation is CASSSPSYEQYF.

The chain links TRBV7-8 to TRBJ1-6; the match to TRBD1 covers 10 bases. Per the germline V gene, CDR1 is SGHVS and CDR2 is FQNEAQ. With V trimmed by 5 bases and J by 8 bases, 9 bases remained unmatched. The CDR3 consists of 16 residues. The DNA for the CDR3 is TGTGCCAGCAGCACTCGACAGGGGGCGAACGATTCACCCCTCCACTTT. This encodes CASSTRQGANDSPLHF.

This chain uses TRBV19 with TRBJ2-3, with D maybe TRBD2 (7 bases). The germline CDR1 and CDR2 sequences are LNHDA and SQIVND (reference sequence). This CDR3 spans 16 amino acids. The V gene lost 4 bases and the J gene lost 3 bases, with 17 bases spanning the gap. The CDR3 DNA reads TGTGCCAGTAGTAGAGGGGGGGCCGGTTTAACAGATACGCAGTATTTT. It translates to CASSRGGAGLTDTQYF.

The gene calls are TRBV6-1 and TRBJ2-5, with 9 bases fitting TRBD2. The germline CDR1 and CDR2 sequences are MNHNS and SASEGT. Unmatched junction bases numbered 12, after V lost 0 bases and J lost 7 bases. The CDR3 is made up of 17 amino acids. The DNA for the CDR3 is TGTGCCAGCAGTGAAGCGGGGCGGGAGGGGTTAGTGGGGACCCAGTACTTC. This gives the protein CASSEAGREGLVGTQYF.

The chain couples TRBV13 to TRBJ2-2; D ambiguous. The CDR3 extends over 13 amino acids. V lost 3 bases and J 8 bases, leaving 10 bases between the germline ends. CDR1 and CDR2 (germline): PRHDT, FYEKMQ (reference sequence). In DNA form, the CDR3 reads TGTGCCAGCAGCTTGCGACTCACGGGGGAGCTGTTTTTT. Amino acids: CASSLRLTGELFF. Supplemented by reference TRBV13 and TRBJ2-2, the full variable domain reads AAGVIQSPRHLIKEKRETATLKCYPIPRHDTVYWYQQGPGQDPQFLISFYEKMQSDKGSIPDRFSAQQFSDYHSELNMSSLELGDSALYFCASSLRLTGELFFGEGSRLTVL.

The chain links TRBV6-1 to TRBJ2-7, with D possibly being TRBD2 (5 bases). The V and J ends lost 0 bases and 4 bases respectively, with 13 bases between them. Germline V gene lookup returns CDR1 MNHNS and CDR2 SASEGT. This CDR3 is 15 amino acids long. The chain's CDR3 is CASSEAGVGMYEQYF. The CDR3 region has the DNA TGTGCCAGCAGTGAAGCGGGAGTCGGGATGTACGAGCAGTACTTC.

This chain uses TRBV5-1 with TRBJ1-5, with D possibly TRBD1 on 5 matching bases. CDR1 is SGHRS and CDR2 is YFSETQ in the germline V gene. V lost 0 bases and J 1 base, leaving 8 bases between the germline ends. CDR3 size: 15 residues. This CDR3 reads CASSLGGASNQPQHF. The DNA of the CDR3 is TGCGCCAGCAGCTTGGGTGGGGCGAGCAATCAGCCCCAGCATTTT.

This clone was seen only once. The chain combines TRBV27 with TRBJ2-1, with a tentative D call TRBD1 (6 bases). Per the germline V gene, CDR1 is MNHEY and CDR2 is SMNVEV (reference sequence). Trimming took off 5 bases at V and 11 bases at J, with 16 bases between the two ends. This CDR3 comprises 13 residues. The CDR3 spells CASSTRDTQQQFF. CDR3 DNA: TGTGCCAGCAGTACCCGGGACACCCAACAGCAGTTCTTC.